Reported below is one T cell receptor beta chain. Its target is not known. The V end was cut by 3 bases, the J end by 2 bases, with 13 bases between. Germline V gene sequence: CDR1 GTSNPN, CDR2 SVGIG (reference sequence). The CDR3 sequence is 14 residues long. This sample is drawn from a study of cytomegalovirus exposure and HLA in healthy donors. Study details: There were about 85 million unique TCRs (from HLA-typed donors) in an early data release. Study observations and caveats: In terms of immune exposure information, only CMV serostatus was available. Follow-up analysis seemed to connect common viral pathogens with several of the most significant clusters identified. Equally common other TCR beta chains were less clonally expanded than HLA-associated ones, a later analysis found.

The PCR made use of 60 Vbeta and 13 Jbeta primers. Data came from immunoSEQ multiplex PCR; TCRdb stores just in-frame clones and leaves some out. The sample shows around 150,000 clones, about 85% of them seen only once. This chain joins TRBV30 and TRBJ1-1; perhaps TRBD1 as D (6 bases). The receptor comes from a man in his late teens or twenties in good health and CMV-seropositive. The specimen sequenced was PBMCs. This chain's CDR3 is CAWSFGGGNTEAFF. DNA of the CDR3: TGTGCCTGGAGCTTCGGCGGGGGCAACACTGAAGCTTTCTTT.